This TCR beta chain came from a study of CD8+ T cells in alopecia areata. Study-wide findings and caveats: Only a single nonresponder existed, so baseline CD8+ expansion links stay unclear. Many expanded lesional clones persisted during tofacitinib (in both scalp and blood).

RNA extraction was followed by reverse transcription into cDNA, which acted as the sequencing template. TCRdb's table, derived via immunoSEQ multiplex PCR, lists solely in-frame clones and lacks some. The data hold approximately 18,000 clones, with 50% to 75% observed a single time. Note on this clone: Its specificity is not known.

Treatment meaning: oral pan-JAK inhibitor, 5-10 mg twice daily. Those with alopecia areata gave lesional scalp punch biopsies and peripheral blood. Trimming at V came to 3 bases and at J to 11 bases, leaving 6 bases not matched to a gene. Germline V gene sequence: CDR1 MGHRA, CDR2 YSYEKL. This CDR3 spans 13 amino acids. The genes are TRBV4-1 and TRBJ1-1; 10 bases are a match to TRBD1. The sample in question was skin, obtained at week 4, from a patient treated with tofacitinib. The clonotype comes from a human donor with alopecia areata. The CDR3 here is CASSQATGGMAFF. In DNA, the CDR3 is TGCGCCAGCAGCCAGGCGACAGGGGGCATGGCTTTCTTT.